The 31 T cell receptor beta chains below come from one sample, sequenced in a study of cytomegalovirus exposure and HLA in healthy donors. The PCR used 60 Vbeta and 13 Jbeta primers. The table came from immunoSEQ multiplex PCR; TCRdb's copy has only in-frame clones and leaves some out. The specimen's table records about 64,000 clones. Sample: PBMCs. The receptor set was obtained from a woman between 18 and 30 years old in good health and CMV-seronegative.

The CDR3 DNA reads TGTGCCAGCAGGGGGGGAGACAGGGGTGGATATGGCTACACCTTC. Translated, it gives CASRGGDRGGYGYTF. This sequence joins TRBV6-6 and TRBJ1-2; TRBD1 agrees at 8 bases. This CDR3 is 15 amino acids long. Trimming took 6 bases from V and 5 from J; bases not matched to a gene: 11. CDR1 is MNHNY and CDR2 is SVGAGI in the germline V gene (reference sequence).

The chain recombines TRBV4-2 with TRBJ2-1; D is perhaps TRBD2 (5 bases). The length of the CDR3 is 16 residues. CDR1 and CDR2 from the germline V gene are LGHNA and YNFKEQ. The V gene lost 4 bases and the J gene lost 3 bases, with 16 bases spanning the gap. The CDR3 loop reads CASSRLLEGGYNEQFF. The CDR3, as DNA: TGTGCCAGCAGCCGCCTACTAGAGGGTGGCTACAATGAGCAGTTCTTC.

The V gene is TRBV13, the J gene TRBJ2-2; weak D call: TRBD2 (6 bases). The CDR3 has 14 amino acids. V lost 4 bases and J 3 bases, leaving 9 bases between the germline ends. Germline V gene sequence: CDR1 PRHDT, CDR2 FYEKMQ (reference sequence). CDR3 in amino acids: CASSSRGYTGELFF. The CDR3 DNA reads TGTGCCAGCAGCTCCCGGGGGTACACCGGGGAGCTGTTTTTT.

The CDR3 DNA follows: TGTGCCAGTAGTCTAAGGAGTACTAATGAAAAACTGTTTTTT. Its translation is CASSLRSTNEKLFF. The J gene is TRBJ1-4, the V gene TRBV19, with no clear D. CDR3 size: 14 residues. CDR1 is LNHDA and CDR2 is SQIVND in the germline V gene (reference sequence). Trimming pared 5 bases from V and 2 bases from J, leaving 9 bases between. The full variable domain, its missing parts supplied by reference TRBV19 and TRBJ1-4, is DGGITQSPKYLFRKEGQNVTLSCEQNLNHDAMYWYRQDPGQGLRLIYYSQIVNDFQKGDIAEGYSVSREKKESFPLTVTSAQKNPTAFYLCASSLRSTNEKLFFGSGTQLSVL.

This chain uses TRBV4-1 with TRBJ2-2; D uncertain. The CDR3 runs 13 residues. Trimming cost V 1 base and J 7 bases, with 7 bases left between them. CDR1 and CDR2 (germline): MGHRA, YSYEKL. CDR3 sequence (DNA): TGCGCCAGCAGCCAAGTTTCAGTCGGGGAGCTGTTTTTT. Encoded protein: CASSQVSVGELFF.

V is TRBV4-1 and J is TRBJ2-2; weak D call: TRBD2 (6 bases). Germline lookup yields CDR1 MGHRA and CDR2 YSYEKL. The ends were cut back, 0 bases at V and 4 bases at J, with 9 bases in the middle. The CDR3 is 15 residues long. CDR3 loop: CASSQDPGGTGELFF. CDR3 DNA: TGCGCCAGCAGCCAAGATCCCGGGGGCACCGGGGAGCTGTTTTTT.

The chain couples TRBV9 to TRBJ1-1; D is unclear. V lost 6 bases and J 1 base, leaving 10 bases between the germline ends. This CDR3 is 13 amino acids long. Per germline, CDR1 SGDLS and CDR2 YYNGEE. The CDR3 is CASTRPPNTEAFF. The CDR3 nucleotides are TGTGCCAGCACCAGGCCCCCGAACACTGAAGCTTTCTTT. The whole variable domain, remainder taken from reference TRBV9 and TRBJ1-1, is DSGVTQTPKHLITATGQRVTLRCSPRSGDLSVYWYQQSLDQGLQFLIQYYNGEERAKGNILERFSAQQFPDLHSELNLSSLELGDSALYFCASTRPPNTEAFFGQGTRLTVV.

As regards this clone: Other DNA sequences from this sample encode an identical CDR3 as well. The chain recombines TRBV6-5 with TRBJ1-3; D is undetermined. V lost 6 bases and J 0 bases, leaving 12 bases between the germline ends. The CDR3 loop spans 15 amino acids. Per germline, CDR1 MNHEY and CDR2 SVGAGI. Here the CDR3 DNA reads TGTGCCAGCAGCCAGACTGCAATCTCTGGAAACACCATATATTTT. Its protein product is CASSQTAISGNTIYF.

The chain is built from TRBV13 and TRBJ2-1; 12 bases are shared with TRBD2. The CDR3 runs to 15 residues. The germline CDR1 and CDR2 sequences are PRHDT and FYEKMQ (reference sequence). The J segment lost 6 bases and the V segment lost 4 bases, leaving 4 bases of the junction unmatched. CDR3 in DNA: TGTGCCAGCAGCTCTTGGACTAGCGGGATCAATGAGCAGTTCTTC. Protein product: CASSSWTSGINEQFF.

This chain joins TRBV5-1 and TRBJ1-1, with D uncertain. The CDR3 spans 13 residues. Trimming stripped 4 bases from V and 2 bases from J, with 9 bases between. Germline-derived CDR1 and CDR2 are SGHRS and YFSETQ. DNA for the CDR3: TGCGCCAGCAGCCCCGGACTAAACACTGAAGCTTTCTTT. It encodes CASSPGLNTEAFF.

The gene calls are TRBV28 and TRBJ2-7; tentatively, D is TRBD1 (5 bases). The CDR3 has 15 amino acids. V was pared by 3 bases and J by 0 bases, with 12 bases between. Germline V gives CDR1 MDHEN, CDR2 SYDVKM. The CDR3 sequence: CASSFPKTASYEQYF. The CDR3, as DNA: TGTGCCAGCAGTTTCCCCAAGACAGCCTCCTACGAGCAGTACTTC.

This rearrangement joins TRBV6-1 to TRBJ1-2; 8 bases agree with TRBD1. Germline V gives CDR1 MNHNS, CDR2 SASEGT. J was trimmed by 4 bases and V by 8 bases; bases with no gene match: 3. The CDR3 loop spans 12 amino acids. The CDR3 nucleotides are TGTGCCAGCCGTCAGGGGGCCTATGGCTACACCTTC. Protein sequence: CASRQGAYGYTF.

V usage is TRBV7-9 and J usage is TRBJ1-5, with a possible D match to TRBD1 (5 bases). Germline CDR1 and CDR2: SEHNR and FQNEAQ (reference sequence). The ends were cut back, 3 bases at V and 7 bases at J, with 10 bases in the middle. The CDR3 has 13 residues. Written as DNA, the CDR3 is TGTGCCAGCAGCTTGGGGGGGACCCAGCCCCAGCATTTT. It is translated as CASSLGGTQPQHF.

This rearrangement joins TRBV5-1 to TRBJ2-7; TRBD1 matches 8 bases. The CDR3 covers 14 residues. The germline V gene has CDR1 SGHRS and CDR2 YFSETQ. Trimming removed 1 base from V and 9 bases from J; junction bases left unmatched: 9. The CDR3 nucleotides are TGCGCCAGCAGCTTGTATGGGACAGGACCGTGGCAGTACTTC. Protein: CASSLYGTGPWQYF.

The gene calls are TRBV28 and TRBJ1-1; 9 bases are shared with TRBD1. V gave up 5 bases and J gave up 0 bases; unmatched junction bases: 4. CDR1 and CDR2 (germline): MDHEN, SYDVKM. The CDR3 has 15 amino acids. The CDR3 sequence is CASSTDRGVNTEAFF. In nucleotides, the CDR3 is TGTGCCAGCAGTACGGACAGGGGTGTGAACACTGAAGCTTTCTTT.

The CDR3 DNA sequence: TGTGCCAGCAGTGGGGACAGGGGGGGGAATGGGCCCCAGCATTTT. Its translation is CASSGDRGGNGPQHF. The chain links TRBV25-1 to TRBJ1-5; 11 bases map to TRBD1. Germline CDR1 reads MGHDK; CDR2 reads SYGVNS. The CDR3 length is 15 residues. Unmatched junction bases numbered 8, after V lost 4 bases and J lost 9 bases.

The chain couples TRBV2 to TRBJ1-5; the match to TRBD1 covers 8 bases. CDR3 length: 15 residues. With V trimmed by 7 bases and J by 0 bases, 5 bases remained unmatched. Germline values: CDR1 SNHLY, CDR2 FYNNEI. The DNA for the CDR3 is TGTGCCAGCAAAGGACAGGGTTATAGCAATCAGCCCCAGCATTTT. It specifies CASKGQGYSNQPQHF.

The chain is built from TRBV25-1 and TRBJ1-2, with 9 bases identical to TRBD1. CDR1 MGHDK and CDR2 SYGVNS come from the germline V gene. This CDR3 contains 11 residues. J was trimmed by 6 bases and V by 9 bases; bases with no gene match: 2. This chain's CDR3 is CARRTGDGYTF. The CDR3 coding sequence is TGTGCCAGGAGGACAGGGGATGGCTACACCTTC.

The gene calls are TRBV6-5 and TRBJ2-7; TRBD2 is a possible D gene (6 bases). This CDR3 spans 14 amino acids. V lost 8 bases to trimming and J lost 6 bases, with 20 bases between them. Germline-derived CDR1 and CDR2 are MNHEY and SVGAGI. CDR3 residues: CASQDTAGRGEQYF. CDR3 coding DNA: TGTGCCAGCCAGGACACGGCAGGGCGGGGCGAGCAGTACTTC.

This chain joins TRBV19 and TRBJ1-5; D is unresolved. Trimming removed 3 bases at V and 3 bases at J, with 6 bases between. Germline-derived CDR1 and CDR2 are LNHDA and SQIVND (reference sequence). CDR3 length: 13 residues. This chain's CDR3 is CASSIRFNQPQHF. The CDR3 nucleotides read TGTGCCAGTAGTATTCGGTTCAATCAGCCCCAGCATTTT.

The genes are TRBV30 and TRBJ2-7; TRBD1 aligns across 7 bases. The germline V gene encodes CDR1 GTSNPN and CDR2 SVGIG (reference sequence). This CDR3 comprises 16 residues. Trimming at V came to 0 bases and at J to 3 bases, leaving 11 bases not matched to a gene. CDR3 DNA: TGTGCCTGGAGTGTTGGGACAGTCCTTCCCCTCTACGAGCAGTACTTC. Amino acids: CAWSVGTVLPLYEQYF.

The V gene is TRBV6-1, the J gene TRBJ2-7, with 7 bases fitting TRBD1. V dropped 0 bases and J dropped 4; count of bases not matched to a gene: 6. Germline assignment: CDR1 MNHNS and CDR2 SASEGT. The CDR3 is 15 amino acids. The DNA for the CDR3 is TGTGCCAGCAGTGAAGCGTCAGGGGGACATTACGAGCAGTACTTC. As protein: CASSEASGGHYEQYF.

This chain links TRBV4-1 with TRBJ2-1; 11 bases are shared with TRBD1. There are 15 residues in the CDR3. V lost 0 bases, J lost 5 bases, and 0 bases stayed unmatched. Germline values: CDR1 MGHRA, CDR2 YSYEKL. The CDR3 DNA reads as TGCGCCAGCAGCCAAGAGGGACAGGGGGACAATGAGCAGTTCTTC. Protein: CASSQEGQGDNEQFF.

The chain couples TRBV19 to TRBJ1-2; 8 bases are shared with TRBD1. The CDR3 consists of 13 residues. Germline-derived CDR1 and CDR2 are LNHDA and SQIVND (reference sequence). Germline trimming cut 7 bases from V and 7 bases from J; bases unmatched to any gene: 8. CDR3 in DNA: TGTGCCAGTACCGCAGGGGGCATGGGTGGCTACACCTTC. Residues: CASTAGGMGGYTF.

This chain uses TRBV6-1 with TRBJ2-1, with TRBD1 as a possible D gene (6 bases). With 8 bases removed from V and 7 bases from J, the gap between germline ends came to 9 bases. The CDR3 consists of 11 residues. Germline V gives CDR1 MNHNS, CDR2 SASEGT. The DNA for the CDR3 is TGTGCCAGCCAAAGGGGGAATGAGCAGTTCTTC. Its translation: CASQRGNEQFF.

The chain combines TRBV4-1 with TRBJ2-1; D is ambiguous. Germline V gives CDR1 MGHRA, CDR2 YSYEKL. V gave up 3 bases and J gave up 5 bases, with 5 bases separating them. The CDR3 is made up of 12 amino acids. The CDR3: CASSQLNNEQFF. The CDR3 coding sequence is TGCGCCAGCAGCCAGTTAAACAATGAGCAGTTCTTC.

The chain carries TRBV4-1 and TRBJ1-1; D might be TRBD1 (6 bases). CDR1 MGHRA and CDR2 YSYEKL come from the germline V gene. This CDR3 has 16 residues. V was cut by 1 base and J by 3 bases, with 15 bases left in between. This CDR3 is CASSQAWAGADTEAFF. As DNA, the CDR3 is TGCGCCAGCAGCCAAGCATGGGCAGGGGCGGACACTGAAGCTTTCTTT.

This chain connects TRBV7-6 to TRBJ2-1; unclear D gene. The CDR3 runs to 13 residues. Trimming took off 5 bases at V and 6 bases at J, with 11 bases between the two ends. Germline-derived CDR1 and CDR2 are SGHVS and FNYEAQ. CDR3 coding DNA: TGTGCCAGCAGCCGCGTCGTCGGCAATGAGCAGTTCTTC. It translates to CASSRVVGNEQFF.

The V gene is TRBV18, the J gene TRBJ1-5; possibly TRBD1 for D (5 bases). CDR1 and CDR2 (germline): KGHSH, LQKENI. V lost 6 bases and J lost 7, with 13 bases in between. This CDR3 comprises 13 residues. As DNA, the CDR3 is TGTGCCAGCTCTGTGGGGGGGGTACAGCCCCAGCATTTT. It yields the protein CASSVGGVQPQHF.

Here the CDR3 DNA reads TGTGCCAGCAGCGGGGGACTAGTGCCCCGAGAGCAGTTCTTC. Amino acid sequence: CASSGGLVPREQFF. This chain connects TRBV9 to TRBJ2-1, with 8 bases that match TRBD2. Germline trimming cut 3 bases from V and 10 bases from J; bases unmatched to any gene: 9. CDR1 is SGDLS, CDR2 YYNGEE, per germline. CDR3 length: 14 amino acids. Full variable domain (outside the CDR3, taken from reference TRBV9 and TRBJ2-1): DSGVTQTPKHLITATGQRVTLRCSPRSGDLSVYWYQQSLDQGLQFLIQYYNGEERAKGNILERFSAQQFPDLHSELNLSSLELGDSALYFCASSGGLVPREQFFGPGTRLTVL.

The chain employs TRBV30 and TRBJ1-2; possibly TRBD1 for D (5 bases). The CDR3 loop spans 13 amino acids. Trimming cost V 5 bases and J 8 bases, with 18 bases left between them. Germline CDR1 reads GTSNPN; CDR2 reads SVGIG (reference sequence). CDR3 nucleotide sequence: TGTGCCTGGGACGCCGGGGGGTCCGGCGGCTACACCTTC. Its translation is CAWDAGGSGGYTF.